These 18 T cell receptor beta chains were sequenced from one sample in a study of cytomegalovirus exposure and HLA in healthy donors. The PCR had 60 Vbeta and 13 Jbeta primers. TCRdb's table, derived via immunoSEQ multiplex PCR, lists solely in-frame clones and lacks some. The clone table shows tens of thousands of clones, with the ten largest holding 12%. The specimen was PBMCs. The source is a young woman in good health and CMV-seropositive.

This chain links TRBV15 with TRBJ1-1; 7 nucleotides agree with TRBD1. V trimming: 1 base; J trimming: 4 bases; junction bases outside the gene matches: 3. Germline-derived CDR1 and CDR2 are LNHNV and YYDKDF (reference sequence). This CDR3 contains 14 residues. The CDR3: CATSRVGGFTEAFF. In nucleotides, the CDR3 is TGTGCCACCAGCAGAGTAGGGGGCTTCACTGAAGCTTTCTTT.

The rearrangement links TRBV29-1 to TRBJ2-1; 10 bases match TRBD2. The CDR3 is 14 residues long. J lost 9 bases, V lost 7 bases, and 12 bases had no gene match. Germline V CDR1 and CDR2: SQVTM, ANQGSEA. The CDR3 is CSAQERGGSGEQFF. The DNA for the CDR3 is TGCAGCGCACAAGAGCGGGGGGGATCGGGTGAGCAGTTCTTC.

The chain has TRBV7-9 and TRBJ2-5; D possibly corresponds to TRBD2 (6 bases). Germline CDR1 SEHNR, CDR2 FQNEAQ (reference sequence). The CDR3 sequence is 13 residues long. V was pared by 5 bases and J by 2 bases, with 9 bases between. DNA for the CDR3: TGTGCCAGCAGCCGGGACTTTCAAGAGACCCAGTACTTC. It yields the protein CASSRDFQETQYF. The full variable domain, completed using reference TRBV7-9 and TRBJ2-5, is DTGVSQNPRHKITKRGQNVTFRCDPISEHNRLYWYRQTLGQGPEFLTYFQNEAQLEKSRLLSDRFSAERPKGSFSTLEIQRTEQGDSAMYLCASSRDFQETQYFGPGTRLLVL.

This rearrangement joins TRBV11-2 to TRBJ1-4, with 7 nucleotides matching TRBD1. The CDR3 length is 16 residues. Germline-derived CDR1 and CDR2 are SGHAT and FQNNGV. With 4 bases clipped from V and 3 bases from J, the junction kept 8 bases outside the gene matches. This CDR3 is CASSSLQGRSNEKLFF. For the CDR3, the DNA is TGTGCCAGCAGCTCGCTACAGGGGAGGTCTAATGAAAAACTGTTTTTT.

The chain recombines TRBV6-6 with TRBJ2-3; 10 bases are shared with TRBD2. Germline trimming cut 6 bases from V and 1 base from J; bases unmatched to any gene: 4. From germline, CDR1 is MNHNY and CDR2 SVGAGI (reference sequence). The CDR3 sequence is 15 residues long. For the CDR3, the DNA is TGTGCCAGCAGGGCCGGACTAGCGGGCACAGATACGCAGTATTTT. It specifies CASRAGLAGTDTQYF.

The V gene is TRBV30, the J gene TRBJ2-4; a possible D gene is TRBD2 (6 bases). The germline V gene has CDR1 GTSNPN and CDR2 SVGIG (reference sequence). This CDR3 region has 13 residues. Trimming shortened V by 4 bases and J by 6 bases, and 13 bases separated the two germline ends. The CDR3 DNA reads TGTGCCTGGAAACCGGGACTTACAAACATTCAGTACTTC. Translating it yields CAWKPGLTNIQYF.

The V and J genes are TRBV19 and TRBJ1-4; D is perhaps TRBD1 (6 bases). The CDR3 contains 16 residues. V gave up 4 bases and J gave up 8 bases, with 20 bases separating them. Germline V gene sequence: CDR1 LNHDA, CDR2 SQIVND (reference sequence). The chain's CDR3 is CASSTRAQGLGEKLFF. The CDR3 DNA reads as TGTGCCAGTAGTACCCGTGCACAGGGATTAGGGGAAAAACTGTTTTTT.

This chain joins TRBV30 and TRBJ2-1; 13 bases map to TRBD2. The ends lost 8 bases at V and 8 bases at J; junction bases unmatched: 6. Germline V gene data show CDR1 as GTSNPN and CDR2 as SVGIG (reference sequence). This CDR3 comprises 13 residues. DNA of the CDR3: TGTGCCGGACTAGCGGGGGCTAGATATGAGCAGTTCTTC. Residues: CAGLAGARYEQFF.

The V and J genes are TRBV5-1 and TRBJ2-2; TRBD2 matches at 13 bases. The CDR3 is made up of 15 amino acids. V dropped 3 bases and J dropped 5; count of bases not matched to a gene: 1. In germline, CDR1 is SGHRS, CDR2 YFSETQ. In DNA, the CDR3 is TGCGCCAGCAGCTGGACTAGCGGGGGTACCGGGGAGCTGTTTTTT. Residues: CASSWTSGGTGELFF.

V and J are TRBV9 and TRBJ2-1, with TRBD1 as a possible D gene (5 bases). Trimming shortened V by 0 bases and J by 11 bases, and 15 bases separated the two germline ends. Germline CDR1 and CDR2: SGDLS and YYNGEE. CDR3 length: 14 residues. The CDR3 is CASSVATETDKQFF. Written as DNA, the CDR3 is TGTGCCAGCAGCGTAGCTACGGAGACAGACAAGCAGTTCTTC.

The chain is built from TRBV7-9 and TRBJ1-1; 9 bases align to TRBD1. J lost 4 bases, V lost 7 bases, and 13 bases had no gene match. The germline gives CDR1 SEHNR, CDR2 FQNEAQ (reference sequence). The CDR3 loop spans 16 amino acids. The DNA for the CDR3 is TGTGCCAGCACGACCTTACAGGGGGCGCATCTCACTGAAGCTTTCTTT. Its translation: CASTTLQGAHLTEAFF.

The chain uses TRBV28 and TRBJ1-2; TRBD1 agrees at 8 bases. The CDR3 is 13 residues long. Germline V gene data show CDR1 as MDHEN and CDR2 as SYDVKM. V was clipped by 4 bases and J by 5 bases; unmatched bases: 3. CDR3 sequence (DNA): TGTGCCAGCAGTTCGGGACAGGCTTATGGCTACACCTTC. Its protein is CASSSGQAYGYTF.

The chain employs TRBV5-1 and TRBJ2-5, with D maybe TRBD1 (6 bases). The CDR3 has 15 amino acids. Germline-derived CDR1 and CDR2 are SGHRS and YFSETQ. Trimming pared 6 bases from V and 2 bases from J, leaving 17 bases between. The CDR3 DNA sequence: TGCGCCAGCAAGAGTCTGGGACACGTTCAAGAGACCCAGTACTTC. It translates to CASKSLGHVQETQYF. The whole variable domain, remainder taken from reference TRBV5-1 and TRBJ2-5, is KAGVTQTPRYLIKTRGQQVTLSCSPISGHRSVSWYQQTPGQGLQFLFEYFSETQRNKGNFPGRFSGRQFSNSRSEMNVSTLELGDSALYLCASKSLGHVQETQYFGPGTRLLVL.

The rearrangement uses TRBV19 and TRBJ2-7; the D gene is possibly TRBD1 (5 bases). Germline lookup yields CDR1 LNHDA and CDR2 SQIVND (reference sequence). There are 12 residues in the CDR3. V lost 5 bases, J lost 7 bases, and 12 bases lay in between. The CDR3 DNA reads TGTGCCAGTAGTCTCAGGGCAGGAGAGCAGTACTTC. Amino acids: CASSLRAGEQYF.

This rearrangement joins TRBV4-1 to TRBJ2-7; 8 bases match TRBD1. CDR3 size: 16 residues. V lost 0 bases, J lost 2 bases, and 6 bases stayed unmatched. The V gene's germline CDR1 is MGHRA and CDR2 YSYEKL. The CDR3 spells CASSQERTGSAYEQYF. The CDR3 bases are TGCGCCAGCAGCCAAGAAAGGACAGGGAGCGCCTACGAGCAGTACTTC.

The chain is built from TRBV30 and TRBJ1-3; D unclear. Between the trimmed V and J ends, which lost 2 bases and 8 bases, there was a span of 10 bases. The CDR3 is 12 amino acids. CDR1 GTSNPN and CDR2 SVGIG come from the germline V gene (reference sequence). The CDR3 nucleotides read TGTGCCTGGAGTACCGTACTGGACACCATATATTTT. This translates into CAWSTVLDTIYF.

The CDR3 nucleotides read TGTGCCAGCAGCGAAACCAACAGGGTAAACATTCAGTACTTC. Amino acid sequence: CASSETNRVNIQYF. The chain uses TRBV28 and TRBJ2-4; D perhaps matches TRBD1 (6 bases). The CDR3 is 14 amino acids. V was cut by 6 bases and J by 6 bases, with 15 bases left in between. Germline V gene sequence: CDR1 MDHEN, CDR2 SYDVKM.

The rearrangement uses TRBV15 and TRBJ1-1, with D unresolved. The length of the CDR3 is 12 residues. Germline CDR1 reads LNHNV; CDR2 reads YYDKDF (reference sequence). V was clipped by 2 bases and J by 2 bases, with 3 bases between them. The CDR3 is CATSRSNTEAFF. The CDR3 bases are TGTGCCACCAGCAGATCTAACACTGAAGCTTTCTTT.